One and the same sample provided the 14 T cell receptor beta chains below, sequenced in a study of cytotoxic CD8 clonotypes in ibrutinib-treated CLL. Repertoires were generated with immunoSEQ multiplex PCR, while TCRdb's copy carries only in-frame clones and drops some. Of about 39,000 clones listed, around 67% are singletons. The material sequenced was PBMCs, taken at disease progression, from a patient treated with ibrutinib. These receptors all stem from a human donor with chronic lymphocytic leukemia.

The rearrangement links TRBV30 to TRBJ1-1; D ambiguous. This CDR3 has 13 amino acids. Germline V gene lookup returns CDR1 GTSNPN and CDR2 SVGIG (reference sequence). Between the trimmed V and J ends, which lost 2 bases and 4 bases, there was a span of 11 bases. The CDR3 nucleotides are TGTGCCTGGAGTAGGGCGGAGAGCACTGAAGCTTTCTTT. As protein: CAWSRAESTEAFF.

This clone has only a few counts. CDR3 residues: CASSRGGLNEQYF. The CDR3 nucleotides read TGTGCCAGCTCCCGCGGCGGGCTGAACGAGCAGTACTTC. The rearrangement joins TRBV27 to TRBJ2-7; weak D call: TRBD2 (5 bases). This CDR3 has 13 residues. Trimming cost V 8 bases and J 5 bases, with 16 bases left between them. Germline V CDR1 and CDR2: MNHEY, SMNVEV (reference sequence).

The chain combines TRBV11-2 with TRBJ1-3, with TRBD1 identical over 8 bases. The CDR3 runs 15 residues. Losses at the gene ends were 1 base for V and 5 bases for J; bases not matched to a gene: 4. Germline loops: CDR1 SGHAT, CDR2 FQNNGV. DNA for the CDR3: TGTGCCAGCAGCTTAGTGCAGGGGGCAAGAAACACCATATATTTT. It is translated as CASSLVQGARNTIYF.

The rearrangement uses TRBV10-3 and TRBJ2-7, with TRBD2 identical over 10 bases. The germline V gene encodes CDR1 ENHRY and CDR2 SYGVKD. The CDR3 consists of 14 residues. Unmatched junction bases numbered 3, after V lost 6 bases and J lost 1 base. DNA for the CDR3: TGTGCCATCAGCACTAGCGGGACATCCTACGAGCAGTACTTC. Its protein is CAISTSGTSYEQYF.

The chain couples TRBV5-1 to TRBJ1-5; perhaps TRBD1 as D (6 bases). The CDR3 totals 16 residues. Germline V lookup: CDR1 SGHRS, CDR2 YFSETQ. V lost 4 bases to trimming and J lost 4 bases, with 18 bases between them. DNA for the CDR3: TGCGCCAGCAGCCCCACCCCCGGGCAGGGGAATCAGCCCCAGCATTTT. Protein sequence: CASSPTPGQGNQPQHF.

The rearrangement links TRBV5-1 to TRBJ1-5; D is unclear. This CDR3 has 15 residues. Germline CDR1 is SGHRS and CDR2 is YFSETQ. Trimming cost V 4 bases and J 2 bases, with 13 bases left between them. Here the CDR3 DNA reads TGCGCCAGCAGCCCAGGAGGGTTTGGCAATCAGCCCCAGCATTTT. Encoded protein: CASSPGGFGNQPQHF.

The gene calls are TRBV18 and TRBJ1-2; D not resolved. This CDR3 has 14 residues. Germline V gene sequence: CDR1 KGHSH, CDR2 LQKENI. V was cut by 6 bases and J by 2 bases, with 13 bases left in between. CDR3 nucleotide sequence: TGTGCCAGCTCCCCAGACCAGAGCAACTATGGCTACACCTTC. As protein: CASSPDQSNYGYTF.

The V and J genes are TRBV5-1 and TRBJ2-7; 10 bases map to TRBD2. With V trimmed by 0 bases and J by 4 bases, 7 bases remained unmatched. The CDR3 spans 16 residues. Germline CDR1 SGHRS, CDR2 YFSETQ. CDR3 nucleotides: TGCGCCAGCAGCTTGGAGGCTAGCGGGAGAATTTACGAGCAGTACTTC. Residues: CASSLEASGRIYEQYF.

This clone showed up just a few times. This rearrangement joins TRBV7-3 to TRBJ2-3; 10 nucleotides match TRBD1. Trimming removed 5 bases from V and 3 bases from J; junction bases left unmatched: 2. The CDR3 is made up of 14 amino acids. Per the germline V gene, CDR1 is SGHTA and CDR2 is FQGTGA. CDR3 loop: CASSMGQGTDTQYF. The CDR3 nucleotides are TGTGCCAGCAGCATGGGACAGGGGACAGATACGCAGTATTTT. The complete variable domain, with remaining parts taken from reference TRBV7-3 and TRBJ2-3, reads GAGVSQTPSNKVTEKGKYVELRCDPISGHTALYWYRQSLGQGPEFLIYFQGTGAADDSGLPNDRFFAVRPEGSVSTLKIQRTERGDSAVYLCASSMGQGTDTQYFGPGTRLTVL.

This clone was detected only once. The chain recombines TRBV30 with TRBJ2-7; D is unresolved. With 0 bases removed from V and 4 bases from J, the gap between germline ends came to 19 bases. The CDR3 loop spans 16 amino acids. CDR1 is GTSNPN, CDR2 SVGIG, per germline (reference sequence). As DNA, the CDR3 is TGTGCCTGGAGTGTACTACCCCACTCCCTATCTTACGAGCAGTACTTC. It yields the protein CAWSVLPHSLSYEQYF.

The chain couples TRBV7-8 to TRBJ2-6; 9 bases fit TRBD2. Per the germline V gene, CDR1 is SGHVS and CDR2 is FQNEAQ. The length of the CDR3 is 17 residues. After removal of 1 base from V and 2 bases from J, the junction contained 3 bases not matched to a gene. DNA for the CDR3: TGTGCCAGCAGCTTAGTTAGCGGGAGAACTGGGGCCAACGTCCTGACTTTC. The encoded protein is CASSLVSGRTGANVLTF.

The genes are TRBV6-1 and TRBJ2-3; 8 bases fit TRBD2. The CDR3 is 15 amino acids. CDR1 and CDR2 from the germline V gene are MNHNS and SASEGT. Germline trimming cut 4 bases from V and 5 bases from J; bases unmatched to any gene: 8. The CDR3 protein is CASSGRILAGDTQYF. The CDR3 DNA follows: TGTGCCAGCAGTGGCCGTATCCTAGCGGGAGATACGCAGTATTTT.

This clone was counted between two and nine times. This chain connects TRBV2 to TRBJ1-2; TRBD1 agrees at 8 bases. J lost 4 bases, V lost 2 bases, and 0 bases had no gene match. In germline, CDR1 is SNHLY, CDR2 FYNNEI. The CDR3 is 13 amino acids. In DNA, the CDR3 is TGTGCCAGCAGTGAACAGGGGGCCTATGGCTACACCTTC. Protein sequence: CASSEQGAYGYTF.

The CDR3 region is CANPGGVEAFF. CDR3 bases: TGTGCCAACCCCGGGGGAGTTGAAGCTTTCTTT. The rearrangement links TRBV2 to TRBJ1-1; a weak D match, TRBD1 (5 bases). Trimming removed 10 bases from V and 7 bases from J, with 13 bases in between. The germline gives CDR1 SNHLY, CDR2 FYNNEI. The length of the CDR3 is 11 residues.